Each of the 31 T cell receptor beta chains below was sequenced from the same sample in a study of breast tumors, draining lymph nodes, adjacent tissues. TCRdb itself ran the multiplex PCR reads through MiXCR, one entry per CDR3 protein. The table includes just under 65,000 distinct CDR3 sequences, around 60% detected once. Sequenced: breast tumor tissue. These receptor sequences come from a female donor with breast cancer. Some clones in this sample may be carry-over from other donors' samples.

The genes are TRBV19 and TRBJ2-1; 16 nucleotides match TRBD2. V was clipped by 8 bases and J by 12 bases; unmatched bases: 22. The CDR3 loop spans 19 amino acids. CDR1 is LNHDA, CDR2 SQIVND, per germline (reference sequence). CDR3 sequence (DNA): TGTGCCAGTCCTCAGGGACTAGCGGGGGGGGCTCCTAGCACAGATACGCAGTTCTTC. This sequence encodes CASPQGLAGGAPSTDTQFF.

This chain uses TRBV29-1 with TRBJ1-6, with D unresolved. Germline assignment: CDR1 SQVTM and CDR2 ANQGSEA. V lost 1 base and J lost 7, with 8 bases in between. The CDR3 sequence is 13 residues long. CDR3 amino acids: CSVEGRSNSPLHF. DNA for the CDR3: TGCAGCGTTGAAGGGAGGTCAAATTCACCCCTCCACTTT. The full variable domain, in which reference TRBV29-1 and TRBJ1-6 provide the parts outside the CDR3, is SAVISQKPSRDICQRGTSLTIQCQVDSQVTMMFWYRQQPGQSLTLIATANQGSEATYESGFVIDKFPISRPNLTFSTLTVSNMSPEDSSIYLCSVEGRSNSPLHFGNGTRLTVT.

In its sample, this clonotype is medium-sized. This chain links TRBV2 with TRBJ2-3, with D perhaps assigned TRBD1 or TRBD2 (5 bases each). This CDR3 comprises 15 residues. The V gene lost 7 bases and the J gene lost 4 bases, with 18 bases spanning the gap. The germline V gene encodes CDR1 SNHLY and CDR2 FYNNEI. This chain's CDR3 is CASIRTAGSSDTQYF. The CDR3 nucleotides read TGTGCCAGCATTCGCACGGCAGGGAGTTCAGATACGCAGTATTTT.

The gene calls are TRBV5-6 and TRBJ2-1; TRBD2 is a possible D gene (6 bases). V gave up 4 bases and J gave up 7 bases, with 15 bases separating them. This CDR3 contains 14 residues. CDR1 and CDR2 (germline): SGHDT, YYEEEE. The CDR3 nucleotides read TGTGCCAGCAGCCAAGCCGGGAGTGGGAATGAGCAGTTCTTC. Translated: CASSQAGSGNEQFF.

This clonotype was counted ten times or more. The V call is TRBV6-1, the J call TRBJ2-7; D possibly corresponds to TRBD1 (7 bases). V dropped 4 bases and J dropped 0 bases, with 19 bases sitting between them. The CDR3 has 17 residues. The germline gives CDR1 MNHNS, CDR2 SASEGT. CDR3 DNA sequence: TGTGCCAGCAGTGTGGGCCCCAGGGGGGACAGCTCCTACGAGCAGTACTTC. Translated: CASSVGPRGDSSYEQYF.

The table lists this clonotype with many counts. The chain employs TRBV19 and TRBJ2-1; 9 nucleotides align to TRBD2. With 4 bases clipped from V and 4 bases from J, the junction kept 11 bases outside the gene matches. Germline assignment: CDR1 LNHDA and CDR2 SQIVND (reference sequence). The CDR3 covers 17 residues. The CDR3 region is CASSKKPATSGYNEQFF. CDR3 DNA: TGTGCCAGTAGTAAGAAACCGGCGACTAGCGGATACAATGAGCAGTTCTTC.

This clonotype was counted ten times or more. CDR3 DNA sequence: TGTGCCACCAGCCTCCAAGGGAGCGGCACAGATACGCAGTATTTT. Translation gives CATSLQGSGTDTQYF. The chain recombines TRBV15 with TRBJ2-3, with TRBD2 as a possible D gene (5 bases). V shed 5 bases and J shed 1 base, with 13 bases lying between them. The CDR3 runs to 15 residues. In germline, CDR1 is LNHNV, CDR2 YYDKDF (reference sequence).

CDR3 region: CASSLVRNSPLHF. CDR3 nucleotide sequence: TGTGCCAGCAGCTTAGTCCGGAATTCACCCCTCCACTTT. The rearrangement uses TRBV7-2 and TRBJ1-6; D gene unclear. Trimming removed 1 base from V and 7 bases from J, with 5 bases in between. The CDR3 loop spans 13 amino acids. Per the germline V gene, CDR1 is SGHTA and CDR2 is FQGNSA.

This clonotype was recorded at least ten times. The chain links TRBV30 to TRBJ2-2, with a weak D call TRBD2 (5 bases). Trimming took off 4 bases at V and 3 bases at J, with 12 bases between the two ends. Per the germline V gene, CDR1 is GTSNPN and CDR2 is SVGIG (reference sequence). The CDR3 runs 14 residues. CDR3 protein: CAWKGLTDTGELFF. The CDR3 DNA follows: TGTGCCTGGAAAGGACTTACCGACACCGGGGAGCTGTTTTTT.

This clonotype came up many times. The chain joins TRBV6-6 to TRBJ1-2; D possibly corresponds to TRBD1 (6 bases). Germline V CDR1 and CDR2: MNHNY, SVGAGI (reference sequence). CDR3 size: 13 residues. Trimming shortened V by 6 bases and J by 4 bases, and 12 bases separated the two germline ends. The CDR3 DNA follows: TGTGCCAGCAGCCAGGACAGACCCTATGGCTACACCTTC. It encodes CASSQDRPYGYTF.

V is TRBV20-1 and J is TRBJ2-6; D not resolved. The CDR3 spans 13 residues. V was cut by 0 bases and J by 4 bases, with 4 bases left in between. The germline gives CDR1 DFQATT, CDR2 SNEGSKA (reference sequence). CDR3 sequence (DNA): TGCAGTGCTAGAGATTCCGGGGCCAACGTCCTGACTTTC. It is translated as CSARDSGANVLTF.

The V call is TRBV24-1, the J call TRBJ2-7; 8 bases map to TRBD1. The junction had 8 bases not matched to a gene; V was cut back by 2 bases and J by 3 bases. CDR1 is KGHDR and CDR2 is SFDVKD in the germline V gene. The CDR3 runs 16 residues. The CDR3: CATSDSLDRDLYEQYF. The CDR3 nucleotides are TGTGCCACCAGTGATTCCCTGGACAGGGATCTCTACGAGCAGTACTTC.

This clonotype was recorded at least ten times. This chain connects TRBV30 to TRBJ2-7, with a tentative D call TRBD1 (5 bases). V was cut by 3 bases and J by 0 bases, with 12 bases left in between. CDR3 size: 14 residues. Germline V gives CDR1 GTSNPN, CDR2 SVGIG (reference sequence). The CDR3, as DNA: TGTGCCTGGAGATTACAGGCGACCTCCTACGAGCAGTACTTC. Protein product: CAWRLQATSYEQYF.

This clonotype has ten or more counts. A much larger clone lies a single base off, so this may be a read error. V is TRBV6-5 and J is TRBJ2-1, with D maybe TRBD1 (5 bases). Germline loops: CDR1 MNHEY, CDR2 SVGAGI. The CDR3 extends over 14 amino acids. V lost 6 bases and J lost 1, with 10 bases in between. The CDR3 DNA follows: TGTGCCAGCAGGCCAGGGTGGTCCTACAATGAGCAGTTCTTC. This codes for CASRPGWSYNEQFF.

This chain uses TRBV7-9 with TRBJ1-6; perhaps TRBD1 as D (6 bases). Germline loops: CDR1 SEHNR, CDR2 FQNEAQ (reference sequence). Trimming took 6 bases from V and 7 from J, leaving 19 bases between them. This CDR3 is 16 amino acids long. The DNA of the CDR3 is TGTGCCAGCAGTGCTAGAGATCAGGGGATGAATTCACCCCTCCACTTT. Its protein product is CASSARDQGMNSPLHF.

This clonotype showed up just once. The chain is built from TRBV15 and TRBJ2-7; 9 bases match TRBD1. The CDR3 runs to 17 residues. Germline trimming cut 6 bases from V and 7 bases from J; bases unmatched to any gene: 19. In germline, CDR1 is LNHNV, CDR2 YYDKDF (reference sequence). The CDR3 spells CATSPDRGLDRILEQYF. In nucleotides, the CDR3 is TGTGCCACCAGTCCGGACAGGGGACTCGACAGGATACTTGAGCAGTACTTC.

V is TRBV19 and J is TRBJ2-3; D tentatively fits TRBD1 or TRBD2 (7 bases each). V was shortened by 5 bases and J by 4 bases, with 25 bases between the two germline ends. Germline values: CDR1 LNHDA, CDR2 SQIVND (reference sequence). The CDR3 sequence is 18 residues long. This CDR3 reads CASSSDRAVGGLPDTQYF. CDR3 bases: TGTGCCAGTAGTTCCGACAGGGCAGTGGGGGGGCTTCCAGATACGCAGTATTTT.

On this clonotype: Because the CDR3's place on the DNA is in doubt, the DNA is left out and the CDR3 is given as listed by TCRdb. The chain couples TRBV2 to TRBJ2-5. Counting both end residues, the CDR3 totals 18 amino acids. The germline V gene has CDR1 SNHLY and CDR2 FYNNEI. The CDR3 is CASSFYICSAQHQETQYF.

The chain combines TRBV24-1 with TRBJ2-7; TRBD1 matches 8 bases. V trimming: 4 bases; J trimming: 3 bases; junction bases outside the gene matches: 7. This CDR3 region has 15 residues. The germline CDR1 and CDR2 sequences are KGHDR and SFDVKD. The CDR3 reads CATSDRDRLYYEQYF. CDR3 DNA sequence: TGTGCCACCAGTGACCGGGACAGGTTGTACTACGAGCAGTACTTC.

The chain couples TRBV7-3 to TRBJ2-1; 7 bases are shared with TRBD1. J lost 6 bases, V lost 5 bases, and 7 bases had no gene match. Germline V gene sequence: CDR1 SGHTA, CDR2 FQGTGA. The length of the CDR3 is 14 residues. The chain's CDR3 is CASSLGQPINEQFF. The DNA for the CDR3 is TGTGCCAGCAGCCTGGGACAGCCCATCAATGAGCAGTTCTTC.

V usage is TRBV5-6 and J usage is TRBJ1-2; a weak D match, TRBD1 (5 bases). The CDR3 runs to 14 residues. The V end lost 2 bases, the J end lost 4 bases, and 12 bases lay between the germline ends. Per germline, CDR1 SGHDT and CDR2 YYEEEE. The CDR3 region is CASSFPTGAYGYTF. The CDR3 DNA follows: TGTGCCAGCAGCTTTCCCACAGGTGCCTATGGCTACACCTTC.

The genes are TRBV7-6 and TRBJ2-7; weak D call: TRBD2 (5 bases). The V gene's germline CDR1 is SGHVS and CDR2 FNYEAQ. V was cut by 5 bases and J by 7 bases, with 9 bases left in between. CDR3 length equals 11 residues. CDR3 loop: CASSRGREQYF. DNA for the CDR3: TGTGCCAGCAGCCGAGGGCGGGAGCAGTACTTC.

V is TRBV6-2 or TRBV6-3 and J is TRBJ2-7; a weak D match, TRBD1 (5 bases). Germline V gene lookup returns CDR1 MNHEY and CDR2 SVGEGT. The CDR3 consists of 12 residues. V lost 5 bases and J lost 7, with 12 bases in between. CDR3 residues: CASSSSRVEQYV. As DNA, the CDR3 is TGTGCCAGCAGTAGTAGCAGGGTGGAGCAGTACGTC.

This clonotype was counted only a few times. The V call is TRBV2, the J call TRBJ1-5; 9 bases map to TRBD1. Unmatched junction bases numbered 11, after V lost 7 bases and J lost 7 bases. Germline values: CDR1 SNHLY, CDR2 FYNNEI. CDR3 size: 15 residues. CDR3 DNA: TGTGCCAGCACCCAGGGACAGGGCTCAGGACAGCCCCAGCATTTT. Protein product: CASTQGQGSGQPQHF.

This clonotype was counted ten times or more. The CDR3 loop is CASSYIIPGANVLTF. The CDR3 DNA sequence: TGTGCCAGCAGTTACATAATCCCTGGGGCCAACGTCCTGACTTTC. The V call is TRBV6-5, the J call TRBJ2-6; no definite D call. Per germline, CDR1 MNHEY and CDR2 SVGAGI. The CDR3 spans 15 residues. V was cut by 2 bases and J by 2 bases, with 7 bases left in between.

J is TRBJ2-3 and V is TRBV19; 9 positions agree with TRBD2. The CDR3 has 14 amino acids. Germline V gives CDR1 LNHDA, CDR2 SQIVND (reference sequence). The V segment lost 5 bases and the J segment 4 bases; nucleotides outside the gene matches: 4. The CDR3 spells CASSAGGLPDTQYF. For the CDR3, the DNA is TGTGCCAGTAGTGCGGGGGGGCTTCCAGATACGCAGTATTTT.

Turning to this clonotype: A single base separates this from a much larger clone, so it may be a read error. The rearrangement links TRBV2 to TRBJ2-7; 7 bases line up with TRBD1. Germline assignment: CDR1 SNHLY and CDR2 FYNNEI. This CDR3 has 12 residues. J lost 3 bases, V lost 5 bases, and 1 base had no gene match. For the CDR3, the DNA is TGTGCCAGCAGTTACAGGGGCTACGAGCAGTACTTC. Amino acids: CASSYRGYEQYF.

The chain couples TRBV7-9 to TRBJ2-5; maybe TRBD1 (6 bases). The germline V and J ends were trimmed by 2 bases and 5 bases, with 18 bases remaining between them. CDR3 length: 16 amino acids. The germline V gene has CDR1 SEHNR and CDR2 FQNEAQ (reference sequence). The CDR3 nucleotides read TGTGCCAGCAGCTTACTGGGGGCAGACCAAGGGGAGACCCAGTACTTC. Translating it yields CASSLLGADQGETQYF.

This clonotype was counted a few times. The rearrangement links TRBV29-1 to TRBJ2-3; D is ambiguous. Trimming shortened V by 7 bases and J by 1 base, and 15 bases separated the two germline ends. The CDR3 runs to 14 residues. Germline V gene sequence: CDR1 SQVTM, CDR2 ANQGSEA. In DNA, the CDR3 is TGCAGCGCTAGAGCGAGCCTCGGCACAGATACGCAGTATTTT. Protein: CSARASLGTDTQYF.

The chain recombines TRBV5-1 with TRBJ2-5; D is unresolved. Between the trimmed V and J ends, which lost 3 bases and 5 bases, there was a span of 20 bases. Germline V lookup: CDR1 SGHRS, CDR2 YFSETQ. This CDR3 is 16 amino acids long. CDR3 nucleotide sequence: TGCGCCAGCAGCTCCAGCTTGGTTGGGCAGAGGGAGACCCAGTACTTC. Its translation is CASSSSLVGQRETQYF.

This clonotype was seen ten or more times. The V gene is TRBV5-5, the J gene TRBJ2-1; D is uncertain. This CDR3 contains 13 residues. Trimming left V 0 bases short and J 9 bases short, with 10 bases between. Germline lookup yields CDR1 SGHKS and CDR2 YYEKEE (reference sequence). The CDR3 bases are TGTGCCAGCAGCTTGGCCACGAAGGGTGAGCAGTTCTTC. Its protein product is CASSLATKGEQFF.